The 20 T cell receptor beta chains in this list originate from one sample, sequenced in a study of T-cell reconstitution after alpha-beta-depleted transplantation in children. Antigen specificity for these receptors is unknown. Molecular barcoding with unique molecular identifiers was used for the TCRbeta library. TCRdb reprocessed the PCR reads with MiXCR, giving one entry per CDR3 protein. This sample yields tens of thousands of distinct CDR3 sequences, of which 5.5% to 7% are seen a single time; around 25% belongs to the top ten. Study-level points and caveats: About two months after transplant, alpha-beta T cells reportedly came from several hundred expanded graft clones.

Sample: peripheral blood, taken 60 days after TCRalphabeta/CD19-depleted stem cell transplant. These receptors all stem from a child under three years old who had a stem cell transplant for acute myeloid leukemia, so the T cells may come from the graft donor.

This clonotype was observed at least ten times. The chain combines TRBV12-3 or TRBV12-4 with TRBJ2-7, with TRBD1 identical over 10 bases. The CDR3 covers 14 residues. V shed 5 bases, J shed 5 bases, and the junction held 6 bases outside the gene matches. CDR3 nucleotide sequence: TGTGCCAGCAGTCCGGGACAGGGGAGGGACGAGCAGTACTTC. It specifies CASSPGQGRDEQYF.

This clonotype occurred many times. The chain couples TRBV12-3 or TRBV12-4 to TRBJ2-3; D is uncertain. The CDR3 is 13 amino acids. Trimming removed 3 bases at V and 2 bases at J, with 6 bases between. CDR3 in amino acids: CASSFFYTDTQYF. The CDR3 DNA sequence: TGTGCCAGCAGTTTTTTCTACACAGATACGCAGTATTTT.

This clonotype has a count of ten or more. The rearrangement uses TRBV19 and TRBJ1-1; D is ambiguous. The germline gives CDR1 LNHDA, CDR2 SQIVND (reference sequence). The CDR3 is 10 amino acids. V was clipped by 6 bases and J by 8 bases, with 7 bases between them. CDR3 sequence reads: CASRDIEAFF. The CDR3 DNA sequence: TGTGCCAGTAGGGATATCGAAGCTTTCTTT.

This clonotype was recorded at least ten times. V and J are TRBV29-1 and TRBJ2-2; possible D gene TRBD2, 5 bases. Per the germline V gene, CDR1 is SQVTM and CDR2 is ANQGSEA. The CDR3 is 13 residues long. The V end was cut by 8 bases, the J end by 1 base, with 11 bases between. The CDR3 coding sequence is TGCAGCACCGAAGAGGGGAACACCGGGGAGCTGTTTTTT. Protein product: CSTEEGNTGELFF.

This clonotype was seen many times. This chain joins TRBV6-5 and TRBJ2-2, with D maybe TRBD2 (6 bases). Trimming shortened V by 2 bases and J by 5 bases, and 9 bases separated the two germline ends. In germline, CDR1 is MNHEY, CDR2 SVGAGI. The CDR3 sequence is 14 residues long. CDR3 sequence reads: CASSYRRGTGELFF. CDR3 in DNA: TGTGCCAGCAGTTACAGGCGGGGTACCGGGGAGCTGTTTTTT.

This clonotype has a count of ten or more. This chain connects TRBV29-1 to TRBJ2-7, with D perhaps TRBD1 (6 bases). CDR3 size: 12 residues. CDR1 and CDR2 (germline): SQVTM, ANQGSEA. V gave up 6 bases and J gave up 2 bases, with 11 bases separating them. This CDR3 reads CSVMTGTYEQYF. Written as DNA, the CDR3 is TGCAGCGTGATGACAGGAACCTACGAGCAGTACTTC.

This clonotype occurred many times. CDR3 in amino acids: CASSWTSGDTGELFF. CDR3 in DNA: TGCGCCAGCAGCTGGACTAGCGGGGACACCGGGGAGCTGTTTTTT. The chain carries TRBV5-1 and TRBJ2-2, with TRBD2 matching over 12 bases. The CDR3 extends over 15 amino acids. V lost 3 bases, J lost 3 bases, and 0 bases stayed unmatched. Per the germline V gene, CDR1 is SGHRS and CDR2 is YFSETQ. The variable domain in full, completed from reference TRBV5-1 and TRBJ2-2, reads KAGVTQTPRYLIKTRGQQVTLSCSPISGHRSVSWYQQTPGQGLQFLFEYFSETQRNKGNFPGRFSGRQFSNSRSEMNVSTLELGDSALYLCASSWTSGDTGELFFGEGSRLTVL.

The chain employs TRBV3-1 and TRBJ2-3; weak D call: TRBD2 (5 bases). The V end lost 0 bases, the J end lost 2 bases, and 12 bases lay between the germline ends. CDR3 length equals 16 residues. From germline, CDR1 is LGHDT and CDR2 YNNKEL (reference sequence). CDR3: CASSQDERSYTDTQYF. DNA for the CDR3: TGTGCCAGCAGCCAAGATGAGCGGAGCTACACAGATACGCAGTATTTT.

This clonotype was counted ten times or more. The chain couples TRBV4-3 to TRBJ2-1; the match to TRBD2 covers 7 bases. J lost 0 bases, V lost 4 bases, and 3 bases had no gene match. Germline values: CDR1 LGHNA, CDR2 YSLEER. The CDR3 has 15 residues. CDR3 nucleotide sequence: TGCGCCAGCAGCCCTCAGCGGGGCTCCTACAATGAGCAGTTCTTC. Translating gives CASSPQRGSYNEQFF.

This clonotype has at least ten counts. This chain uses TRBV30 with TRBJ2-7, with a tentative D call TRBD1 (7 bases). CDR3 length: 19 residues. Trimming stripped 4 bases from V and 4 bases from J, with 32 bases between. Germline V lookup: CDR1 GTSNPN, CDR2 SVGIG (reference sequence). Written as DNA, the CDR3 is TGTGCCTGGACCTATAGGACAGGAAGTCCGGGGGCTAGCAAGTACGAGCAGTACTTC. This codes for CAWTYRTGSPGASKYEQYF.

This clonotype was counted at least ten times. The chain recombines TRBV6-5 with TRBJ1-2, with TRBD1 as a possible D gene (5 bases). In germline, CDR1 is MNHEY, CDR2 SVGAGI. V was pared by 6 bases and J by 0 bases, with 8 bases between. The CDR3 has 13 residues. The CDR3 protein is CASSLTANYGYTF. Here the CDR3 DNA reads TGTGCCAGCAGCCTGACAGCTAACTATGGCTACACCTTC.

This clonotype showed up many times. The V gene is TRBV7-9, the J gene TRBJ2-7; no clear D. Germline assignment: CDR1 SEHNR and CDR2 FQNEAQ (reference sequence). Trimming took off 8 bases at V and 5 bases at J, with 13 bases between the two ends. This CDR3 comprises 12 residues. The CDR3 loop is CASGYRSNEQYF. CDR3 nucleotides: TGTGCCAGCGGCTATAGGTCCAACGAGCAGTACTTC.

This clonotype has at least ten counts. The gene calls are TRBV7-9 and TRBJ2-7; 7 nucleotides line up with TRBD2. From germline, CDR1 is SEHNR and CDR2 FQNEAQ (reference sequence). The CDR3 totals 12 residues. The V gene end was trimmed by 8 bases and the J gene end by 4 bases; junction bases not matched to a gene: 5. CDR3 sequence (DNA): TGTGCCAGCCGCGGGGGTAGGTACGAGCAGTACTTC. Translated, it gives CASRGGRYEQYF.

This clonotype was seen repeatedly, ten times or more. The V gene is TRBV10-3, the J gene TRBJ1-6; D is perhaps TRBD1 (6 bases). Trimming shortened V by 8 bases and J by 0 bases, and 14 bases separated the two germline ends. The CDR3 runs to 16 residues. The germline V gene has CDR1 ENHRY and CDR2 SYGVKD. The CDR3 coding sequence is TGTGCCATCCGAGACAGGACGAGCTCCTATAATTCACCCCTCCACTTT. This translates into CAIRDRTSSYNSPLHF.

This clonotype appeared many times. The V call is TRBV7-2, the J call TRBJ2-7; TRBD2 agrees at 9 bases. The V gene end was trimmed by 4 bases and the J gene end by 0 bases; junction bases not matched to a gene: 4. Germline CDR1 and CDR2: SGHTA and FQGNSA. CDR3 length: 15 amino acids. Here the CDR3 reads CASSWSSGGSYEQYF. CDR3 in DNA: TGTGCCAGCAGCTGGAGTAGCGGGGGCTCCTACGAGCAGTACTTC.

This chain connects TRBV30 to TRBJ1-6; tentative D call: TRBD1 (6 bases). CDR1 is GTSNPN, CDR2 SVGIG, per germline (reference sequence). V lost 5 bases, J lost 7 bases, and 15 bases lay in between. The CDR3 totals 14 residues. This chain's CDR3 is CAWSHGQKNSPLHF. Written as DNA, the CDR3 is TGTGCCTGGTCCCACGGACAGAAAAATTCACCCCTCCACTTT. The variable domain in full, with the rest retrieved from reference TRBV30 and TRBJ1-6, is SQTIHQWPATLVQPVGSPLSLECTVEGTSNPNLYWYRQAAGRGLQLLFYSVGIGQISSEVPQNLSASRPQDRQFILSSKKLLLSDSGFYLCAWSHGQKNSPLHFGNGTRLTVT.

This clonotype occurred many times. The chain is built from TRBV7-9 and TRBJ2-7; tentatively, D is TRBD2 (6 bases). V was cut by 5 bases and J by 0 bases, with 14 bases left in between. Germline assignment: CDR1 SEHNR and CDR2 FQNEAQ (reference sequence). The CDR3 contains 15 residues. This CDR3 reads CASSPAAGRSYEQYF. The CDR3 nucleotides are TGTGCCAGCAGCCCCGCCGCGGGACGCTCCTACGAGCAGTACTTC.

In this sample, this clonotype turned up many times. The chain joins TRBV6-9 to TRBJ2-7; 8 bases are shared with TRBD1. There are 15 residues in the CDR3. The V gene's germline CDR1 is MNHGY and CDR2 SVAAGI. V was pared by 0 bases and J by 2 bases, with 3 bases of the junction left unmatched. CDR3 amino acids: CASSYSGTGTYEQYF. The CDR3 region has the DNA TGTGCCAGCAGTTATTCCGGGACAGGTACCTACGAGCAGTACTTC.

This clonotype was recorded at least ten times. The chain employs TRBV4-3 and TRBJ2-3, with a tentative D call TRBD2 (5 bases). The germline CDR1 and CDR2 sequences are LGHNA and YSLEER. The CDR3 consists of 13 residues. Trimming took 3 bases from V and 5 from J, leaving 9 bases between them. DNA of the CDR3: TGCGCCAGCAGCCAGATTCGGGAAGATACGCAGTATTTT. Translated, it gives CASSQIREDTQYF.

This clonotype has ten or more counts. The genes are TRBV28 and TRBJ1-1, with 8 bases aligning to TRBD1. The CDR3 consists of 14 residues. CDR1 and CDR2 (germline): MDHEN, SYDVKM. Unmatched junction bases numbered 3, after V lost 5 bases and J lost 1 base. CDR3 bases: TGTGCCAGCAGTCGACAGGGGCGGAACACTGAAGCTTTCTTT. Amino acid sequence: CASSRQGRNTEAFF.